The clone carrying this TCR beta chain was found a few times. Its matching antigen is unknown. Through a sample-barcoded 5' primer and a J-beta primer mix, a second PCR was run for about 6 to 11 cycles. One entry per CDR3 protein, called by TCRdb with MiXCR from the 5' RACE reads. The data contain about 1.8 million distinct CDR3 sequences, less than 50% of them singletons. Germline assignment: CDR1 DFQATT and CDR2 SNEGSKA (reference sequence). There are 16 residues in the CDR3. V dropped 3 bases and J dropped 1; count of bases not matched to a gene: 8. The source of the sample is a study of blood T cells in healthy people across ages. General study points: Since the PBMCs were unsorted, naive and antigen-experienced cells could not be conclusively compared.

The donors, aged 6 to 90, were healthy Caucasians from Russia. Peripheral blood, about 9.8 milliliters per donor, was collected. Each sample provided at least 6 micrograms of extracted total RNA. The gene calls are TRBV20-1 and TRBJ2-1, with TRBD2 matching over 8 bases. The sequence was collected from a woman aged 40 to 49 in good health. The specimen sequenced was blood. The CDR3 is CSASLTAGVSYNEQFF. The CDR3, as DNA: TGCAGTGCTAGTTTGACAGCGGGGGTATCCTACAATGAGCAGTTCTTC.